In this sample, the clone carrying this T cell receptor beta chain turned up many times. This entry is derived from a study of spatial heterogeneity in lung cancer. The time point was: blood at routine non-recurrence follow-up after resection. No cells were sorted before sequencing. The whole RNA sequenced was extracted from tumor, nontumor lung or frozen PBMC. TCRdb re-called the 5' RACE reads through MiXCR, storing one row per CDR3 protein. The profile shows fewer than 55,000 distinct CDR3 sequences, 6% to 8.5% of them singletons. V lost 1 base and J 2 bases, leaving 11 bases between the germline ends. Germline V gene sequence: CDR1 MGHDK, CDR2 SYGVNS. This CDR3 has 15 residues.

The sample was PBMCs, taken at follow-up. The rearrangement links TRBV25-1 to TRBJ2-5; no clear D gene. The clonotype originates from a female donor with early-stage non-small cell lung cancer. CDR3 nucleotide sequence: TGTGCCAGCAGTGAATCCCAGGAGCCGCAAGAGACCCAGTACTTC. Translation: CASSESQEPQETQYF.